The clone carrying this TCR beta chain was counted a single time. The protocol was immunoSEQ multiplex PCR, while the TCRdb copy is restricted to in-frame clones and leaves out a portion. The table shows 150,000 to 180,000 clones, with approximately 85% occurring only once. This sample was included in a study of blood T cell repertoires in COVID-19. The origin of this receptor is a man aged 60 to 75 with COVID-19, enrolled during active disease. The sample comprised peripheral blood.

The CDR3 reads CASSLWGEASGELFF. For the CDR3, the DNA is TGCGCCAGCAGCTTGTGGGGGGAGGCCTCCGGGGAGCTGTTTTTT. The V call is TRBV5-1, the J call TRBJ2-2, with a possible D match to TRBD2 (6 bases). The CDR3 contains 15 residues. V was pared by 1 base and J by 6 bases, with 13 bases between. Germline CDR1 SGHRS, CDR2 YFSETQ.